Described below is a single T cell receptor (beta chain) sequence and its context. These data are taken from a study of T cell changes during pregnancy in multiple sclerosis. Method: immunoSEQ multiplex PCR; TCRdb's copy keeps in-frame clones and lacks some. The sample consists of about 59,000 clones, 80% to 95% of them appearing once. Germline trimming cut 3 bases from V and 7 bases from J; bases unmatched to any gene: 9. Germline-derived CDR1 and CDR2 are KGHSH and LQKENI. The CDR3 contains 15 residues. The sequencing used peripheral blood, collected in the third trimester of pregnancy. The chain couples TRBV18 to TRBJ2-7; 10 nucleotides match TRBD2. The sequence was collected from a female donor in good health, enrolled as a control in a pregnancy study. The CDR3 sequence: CASSPTSGPFGEQYF. The DNA of the CDR3 is TGTGCCAGCTCACCGACTAGCGGGCCCTTCGGGGAGCAGTACTTC.